This T cell receptor (beta chain) was sequenced for a study of cytomegalovirus exposure and HLA in healthy donors. Of note for this clone: Its target is unknown.

General study results and limits: It was reported in a later analysis that an Asian-associated ancestry cluster showed fewer N-insertions than the roughly 710-donor mean. The classifier reportedly diagnosed cytomegalovirus status with high sensitivity and specificity.

The PCR employed 60 Vbeta primers together with 13 Jbeta primers. Produced via immunoSEQ multiplex PCR; TCRdb's table is partial and in-frame only. The table shows about 150,000 clones, with about 76% occurring only once. Source material: PBMCs. This TCR derives from a young man in good health and CMV-seropositive.

This chain's CDR3 is CASSPGLDSYGYTF. As DNA, the CDR3 is TGTGCCAGCAGCCCGGGACTGGACTCCTATGGCTACACCTTC. This sequence joins TRBV7-3 and TRBJ1-2; D perhaps matches TRBD1 (5 bases). Per germline, CDR1 SGHTA and CDR2 FQGTGA. The V gene lost 5 bases and the J gene lost 4 bases, with 14 bases spanning the gap. This CDR3 contains 14 residues.